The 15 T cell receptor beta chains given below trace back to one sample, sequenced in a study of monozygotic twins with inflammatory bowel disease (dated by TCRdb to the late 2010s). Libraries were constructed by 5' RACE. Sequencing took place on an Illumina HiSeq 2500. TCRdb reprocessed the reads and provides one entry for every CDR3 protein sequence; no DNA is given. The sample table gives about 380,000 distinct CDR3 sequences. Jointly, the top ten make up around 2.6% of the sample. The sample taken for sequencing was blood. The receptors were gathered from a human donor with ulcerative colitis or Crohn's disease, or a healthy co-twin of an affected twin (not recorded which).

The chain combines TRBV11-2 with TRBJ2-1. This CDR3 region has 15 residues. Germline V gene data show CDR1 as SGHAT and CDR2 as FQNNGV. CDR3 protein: CASSLNHGSYNEQFF. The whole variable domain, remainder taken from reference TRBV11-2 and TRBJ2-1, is EAGVAQSPRYKIIEKRQSVAFWCNPISGHATLYWYQQILGQGPKLLIQFQNNGVVDDSQLPKDRFSAERLKGVDSTLKIQPAKLEDSAVYLCASSLNHGSYNEQFFGPGTRLTVL.

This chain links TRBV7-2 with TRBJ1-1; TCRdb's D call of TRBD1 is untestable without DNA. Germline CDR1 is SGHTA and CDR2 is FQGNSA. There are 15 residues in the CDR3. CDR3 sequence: CASSPLGGVAVEAFF.

CDR3 protein: CASSERAGGSYNEQFF. This chain uses TRBV25-1 with TRBJ2-1; lacking DNA, the TRBD1 call made by TCRdb goes unchecked. The CDR3 loop spans 16 amino acids. Germline CDR1 and CDR2: MGHDK and SYGVNS.

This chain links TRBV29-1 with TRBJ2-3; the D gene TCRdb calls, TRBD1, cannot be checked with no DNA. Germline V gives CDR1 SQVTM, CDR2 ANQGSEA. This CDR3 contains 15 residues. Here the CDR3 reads CSVVGTTGTTDTQYF.

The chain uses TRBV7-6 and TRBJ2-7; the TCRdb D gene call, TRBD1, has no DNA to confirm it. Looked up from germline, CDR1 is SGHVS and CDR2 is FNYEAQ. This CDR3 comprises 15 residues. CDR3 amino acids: CASSLNTGSLYEQYF.

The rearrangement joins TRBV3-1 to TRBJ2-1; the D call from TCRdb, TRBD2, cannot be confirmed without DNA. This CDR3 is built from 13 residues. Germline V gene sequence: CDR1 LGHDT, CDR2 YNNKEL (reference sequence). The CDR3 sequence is CASSQDVPSRQFF.

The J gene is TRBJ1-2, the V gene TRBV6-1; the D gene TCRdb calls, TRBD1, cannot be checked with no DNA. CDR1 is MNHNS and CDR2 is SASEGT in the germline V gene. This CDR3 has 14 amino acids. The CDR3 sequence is CASSEAVERGGYTF.

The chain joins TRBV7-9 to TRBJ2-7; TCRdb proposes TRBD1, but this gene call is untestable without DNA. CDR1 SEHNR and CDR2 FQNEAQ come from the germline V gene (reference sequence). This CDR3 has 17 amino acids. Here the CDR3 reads CASSPPSTGQSSYEQYF.

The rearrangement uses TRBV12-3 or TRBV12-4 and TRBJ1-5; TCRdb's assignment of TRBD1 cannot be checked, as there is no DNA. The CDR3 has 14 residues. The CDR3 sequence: CASSPTEINQPQHF.

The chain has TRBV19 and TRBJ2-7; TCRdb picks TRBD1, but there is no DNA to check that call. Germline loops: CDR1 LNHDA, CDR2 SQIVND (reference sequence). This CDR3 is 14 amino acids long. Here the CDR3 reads CASSITAGGLEQYF.

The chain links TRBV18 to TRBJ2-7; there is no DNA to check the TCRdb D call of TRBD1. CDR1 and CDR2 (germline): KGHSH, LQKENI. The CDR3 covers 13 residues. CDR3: CASSPGTGREQYF.

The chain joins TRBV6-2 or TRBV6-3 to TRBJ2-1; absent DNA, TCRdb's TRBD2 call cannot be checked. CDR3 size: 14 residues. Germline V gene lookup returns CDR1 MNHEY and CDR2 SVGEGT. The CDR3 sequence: CASSYGGTLVEQFF.

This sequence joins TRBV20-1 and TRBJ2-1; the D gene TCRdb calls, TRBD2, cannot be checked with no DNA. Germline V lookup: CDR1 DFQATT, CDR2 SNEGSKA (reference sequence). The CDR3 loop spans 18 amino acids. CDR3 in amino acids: CSAPGLVGSHSSYNEQFF.

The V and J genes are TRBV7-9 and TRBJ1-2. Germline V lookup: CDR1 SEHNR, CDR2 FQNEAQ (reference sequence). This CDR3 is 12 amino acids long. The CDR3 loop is CASSLVEYGYTF.

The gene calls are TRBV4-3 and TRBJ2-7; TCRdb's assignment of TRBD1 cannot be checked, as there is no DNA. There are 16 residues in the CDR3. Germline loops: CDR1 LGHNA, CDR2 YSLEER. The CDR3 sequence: CASSQDRSGESYEQYF.